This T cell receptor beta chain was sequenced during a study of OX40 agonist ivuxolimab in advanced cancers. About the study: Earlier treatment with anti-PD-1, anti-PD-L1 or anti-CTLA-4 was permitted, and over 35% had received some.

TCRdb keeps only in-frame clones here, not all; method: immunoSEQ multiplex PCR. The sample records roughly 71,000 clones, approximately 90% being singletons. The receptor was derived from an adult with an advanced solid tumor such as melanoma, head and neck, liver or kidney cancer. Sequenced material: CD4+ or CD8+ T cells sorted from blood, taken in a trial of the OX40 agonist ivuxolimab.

This CDR3 is CASSEQGKGTQYF. The CDR3 DNA is TGTGCCAGCAGTGAACAAGGGAAGGGGACCCAGTACTTC. This chain joins TRBV2 and TRBJ2-5; D is undetermined. Trimming took off 2 bases at V and 7 bases at J, with 11 bases between the two ends. Germline assignment: CDR1 SNHLY and CDR2 FYNNEI. There are 13 residues in the CDR3. Using reference TRBV2 and TRBJ2-5 for the parts outside the CDR3, the full variable domain is EPEVTQTPSHQVTQMGQEVILRCVPISNHLYFYWYRQILGQKVEFLVSFYNNEISEKSEIFDDQFSVERPDGSNFTLKIRSTKLEDSAMYFCASSEQGKGTQYFGPGTRLLVL.